Shown below are 24 T cell receptor beta chains from a single sample sequenced in a study of cytomegalovirus exposure and HLA in healthy donors. This PCR relied on a set of 60 Vbeta primers and 13 Jbeta primers. The protocol was immunoSEQ multiplex PCR, while the TCRdb copy is restricted to in-frame clones and leaves out a portion. The data contain over 120,000 clones, around 73% of them singletons. Sequences were obtained from PBMCs. The receptors come from a female donor in good health and CMV-seronegative.

This clone was observed a handful of times. This chain connects TRBV30 to TRBJ2-3, with D perhaps TRBD1 (6 bases). Trimming took 3 bases from V and 2 from J, leaving 18 bases between them. Germline V CDR1 and CDR2: GTSNPN, SVGIG (reference sequence). The CDR3 length is 16 residues. The CDR3 region has the DNA TGTGCCTGGAGCTCCGCGAAGGGGGTTTCCACAGATACGCAGTATTTT. This encodes CAWSSAKGVSTDTQYF.

The J gene is TRBJ2-5, the V gene TRBV7-9; possibly TRBD2 for D (6 bases). The ends were cut back, 5 bases at V and 4 bases at J, with 14 bases in the middle. The CDR3 covers 14 residues. The germline V gene has CDR1 SEHNR and CDR2 FQNEAQ (reference sequence). In nucleotides, the CDR3 is TGTGCCAGCAGCAGAGTAGCGGTAGGAGAGACCCAGTACTTC. Its protein product is CASSRVAVGETQYF.

The chain combines TRBV7-3 with TRBJ2-1; weak D call: TRBD1 (6 bases). Germline assignment: CDR1 SGHTA and CDR2 FQGTGA. V was cut by 5 bases and J by 6 bases, with 17 bases left in between. The CDR3 is made up of 15 amino acids. The CDR3 coding sequence is TGTGCCAGCAGCCAACAGGGAATCCCCCTCAATGAGCAGTTCTTC. Translating it yields CASSQQGIPLNEQFF.

This sequence joins TRBV5-4 and TRBJ1-2; perhaps TRBD1 as D (5 bases). Per the germline V gene, CDR1 is SGHNT and CDR2 is YYREEE (reference sequence). This CDR3 region has 13 residues. V was shortened by 4 bases and J by 2 bases, with 9 bases between the two germline ends. CDR3 sequence: CASSPQGNYGYTF. CDR3 sequence (DNA): TGTGCCAGCAGCCCGCAGGGAAACTATGGCTACACCTTC.

This clone was detected only once. The chain employs TRBV29-1 and TRBJ1-1; maybe TRBD1 (6 bases). V lost 7 bases and J 6 bases, leaving 24 bases between the germline ends. CDR1 and CDR2 from the germline V gene are SQVTM and ANQGSEA. The CDR3 runs 15 residues. The CDR3 DNA is TGCAGCGGCTCTCGGGCAGGGGCGAGTTTCGCTGAAGCTTTCTTT. Amino acids: CSGSRAGASFAEAFF.

The chain has TRBV6-5 and TRBJ1-4; D possibly corresponds to TRBD1 (6 bases). Germline V lookup: CDR1 MNHEY, CDR2 SVGAGI. The V gene lost 5 bases and the J gene lost 7 bases, with 14 bases spanning the gap. This CDR3 has 14 amino acids. The CDR3 nucleotides are TGTGCCAGCAGTGGGGGGGGCTCAGGTGAAAAACTGTTTTTT. It is translated as CASSGGGSGEKLFF.

The chain recombines TRBV5-4 with TRBJ2-7; the D gene is possibly TRBD2 (5 bases). CDR1 is SGHNT and CDR2 is YYREEE in the germline V gene (reference sequence). The length of the CDR3 is 13 residues. V was pared by 0 bases and J by 3 bases, with 7 bases between. The CDR3 sequence is CASSLGTYYEQYF. The CDR3 region has the DNA TGTGCCAGCAGCTTGGGGACTTACTACGAGCAGTACTTC.

Concerning this clone: An end of the junction does not agree with germline; a read error may underlie this. The rearrangement links TRBV4-1 to TRBJ1-2, with 8 bases lining up with TRBD1. The CDR3 contains 15 residues. Germline loops: CDR1 MGHRA, CDR2 YSYEKL. CDR3 in amino acids: CASSQEGTGYYGYPF. The CDR3 bases are TGCGCCAGCAGCCAAGAAGGGACAGGTTACTATGGCTACCCCTTC.

V gene TRBV7-5 combines with J gene TRBJ2-7; the DNA was not used to check the table's D call, TRBD1. TRBV7-5 is a documented pseudogene. This CDR3 has 15 amino acids. The CDR3 here is CARSLIGTGPYEQYF. Written as DNA, the CDR3 is TGTGCCAGAAGCTTAATCGGGACAGGCCCCTACGAGCAGTACTTC.

The chain combines TRBV30 with TRBJ2-7, with 7 nucleotides matching TRBD2. Germline V gives CDR1 GTSNPN, CDR2 SVGIG (reference sequence). CDR3 length: 14 residues. With 5 bases clipped from V and 5 bases from J, the junction kept 12 bases outside the gene matches. CDR3: CAWGGGDGDNEQYF. CDR3 DNA sequence: TGTGCCTGGGGGGGAGGGGACGGCGACAACGAGCAGTACTTC.

This sequence joins TRBV5-1 and TRBJ2-5; possible D gene TRBD2, 5 bases. The CDR3 consists of 12 residues. The V and J ends lost 7 bases and 7 bases respectively, with 14 bases between them. Germline lookup yields CDR1 SGHRS and CDR2 YFSETQ. CDR3 nucleotide sequence: TGCGCCAGCGGTACGTCCAGCGGGACCCAGTACTTC. Encoded protein: CASGTSSGTQYF.

This chain links TRBV18 with TRBJ2-6, with 12 bases matching TRBD1. Germline V gene sequence: CDR1 KGHSH, CDR2 LQKENI. J was trimmed by 0 bases and V by 5 bases; bases with no gene match: 8. The length of the CDR3 is 19 residues. As DNA, the CDR3 is TGTGCCAGCTCAGTCCGGGACAGGGGGCTTCACTCTGGGGCCAACGTCCTGACTTTC. Translating it yields CASSVRDRGLHSGANVLTF.

There are a few counts of this clone. The V gene is TRBV6-4, the J gene TRBJ2-1; 9 bases match TRBD2. Trimming at V came to 0 bases and at J to 5 bases, leaving 2 bases not matched to a gene. The CDR3 contains 15 residues. CDR1 is MRHNA and CDR2 is SNTAGT in the germline V gene. The CDR3 reads CASSDSTSGNNEQFF. CDR3 nucleotides: TGTGCCAGCAGTGACTCGACTAGCGGTAACAATGAGCAGTTCTTC.

The chain joins TRBV4-1 to TRBJ1-1; possible D gene TRBD1, 5 bases. Germline assignment: CDR1 MGHRA and CDR2 YSYEKL. The CDR3 extends over 13 amino acids. The ends were cut back, 0 bases at V and 10 bases at J, with 12 bases in the middle. In nucleotides, the CDR3 is TGCGCCAGCAGCCAAGAGCTCGGGGGGATAGCTTTCTTT. Its protein is CASSQELGGIAFF.

The V gene is TRBV5-6, the J gene TRBJ2-3; 13 bases are a match to TRBD2. Germline V CDR1 and CDR2: SGHDT, YYEEEE. Trimming removed 4 bases from V and 5 bases from J; junction bases left unmatched: 10. The CDR3 is made up of 17 amino acids. The CDR3 reads CASSLGGLAGRGDTQYF. DNA for the CDR3: TGTGCCAGCAGCCTCGGGGGACTAGCGGGGAGGGGAGATACGCAGTATTTT. Drawing the rest from reference TRBV5-6 and TRBJ2-3, the complete variable domain is DAGVTQSPTHLIKTRGQQVTLRCSPKSGHDTVSWYQQALGQGPQFIFQYYEEEERQRGNFPDRFSGHQFPNYSSELNVNALLLGDSALYLCASSLGGLAGRGDTQYFGPGTRLTVL.

The chain links TRBV5-1 to TRBJ2-2; tentative D call: TRBD2 (6 bases). The V end was cut by 3 bases, the J end by 2 bases, with 11 bases between. This CDR3 has 15 residues. CDR1 is SGHRS and CDR2 is YFSETQ in the germline V gene. The CDR3 DNA sequence: TGCGCCAGCAGCTCCCGGAGGGATAACACCGGGGAGCTGTTTTTT. This gives the protein CASSSRRDNTGELFF.

V is TRBV7-6 and J is TRBJ1-2; tentatively, D is TRBD1 (5 bases). CDR3 size: 15 residues. Trimming shortened V by 1 base and J by 4 bases, and 13 bases separated the two germline ends. Looked up from germline, CDR1 is SGHVS and CDR2 is FNYEAQ. Written as DNA, the CDR3 is TGTGCCAGCAGCTTAGGGTCGGGGGGAATCTATGGCTACACCTTC. Amino acids: CASSLGSGGIYGYTF.

The chain employs TRBV10-3 and TRBJ2-3; TRBD1 matches at 9 bases. The CDR3 contains 15 residues. With 6 bases clipped from V and 6 bases from J, the junction kept 10 bases outside the gene matches. Looked up from germline, CDR1 is ENHRY and CDR2 is SYGVKD. CDR3 nucleotides: TGTGCCATCAGCCCCGACAGGGGGGATTTGGATACGCAGTATTTT. This translates into CAISPDRGDLDTQYF.

The chain couples TRBV5-4 to TRBJ2-3, with TRBD2 matching 7 bases. Germline values: CDR1 SGHNT, CDR2 YYREEE (reference sequence). CDR3 length: 15 amino acids. With 0 bases clipped from V and 3 bases from J, the junction kept 4 bases outside the gene matches. The DNA of the CDR3 is TGTGCCAGCAGCTTGGGGGGGACTAAAACAGATACGCAGTATTTT. This translates into CASSLGGTKTDTQYF. Variable domain in full (rest from reference TRBV5-4 and TRBJ2-3): ETGVTQSPTHLIKTRGQQVTLRCSSQSGHNTVSWYQQALGQGPQFIFQYYREEENGRGNFPPRFSGLQFPNYSSELNVNALELDDSALYLCASSLGGTKTDTQYFGPGTRLTVL.

This clone was seen only once. This chain connects TRBV25-1 to TRBJ2-7; 10 bases are a match to TRBD1. Trimming removed 4 bases from V and 3 bases from J; junction bases left unmatched: 6. Germline CDR1 and CDR2: MGHDK and SYGVNS. This CDR3 region has 15 residues. This CDR3 reads CASSAPGQGLYEQYF. The CDR3 nucleotides read TGTGCCAGCAGTGCCCCGGGACAGGGGCTCTACGAGCAGTACTTC.

This rearrangement joins TRBV6-1 to TRBJ2-2; 8 bases map to TRBD2. This CDR3 has 15 amino acids. Germline V lookup: CDR1 MNHNS, CDR2 SASEGT. V lost 8 bases and J lost 1; bases outside the gene matches: 6. CDR3 in DNA: TGTGCCAGCGGGGGACTAGTCCTGAACACCGGGGAGCTGTTTTTT. Amino acid sequence: CASGGLVLNTGELFF.

V gene TRBV11-1 combines with J gene TRBJ2-5; TRBD2 matches 9 bases. Trimming took 6 bases from V and 0 from J; bases not matched to a gene: 2. The CDR3 extends over 14 amino acids. Germline CDR1 SGHAT, CDR2 FQDESV (reference sequence). CDR3 bases: TGTGCCAGCAGGAGCGGGGGGTACCAAGAGACCCAGTACTTC. This encodes CASRSGGYQETQYF.

The count of this clone is one. DNA of the CDR3: TGTGCCAGCGTGAACGGTGGAGCTAACTATGGCTACACCTTC. This encodes CASVNGGANYGYTF. The chain recombines TRBV19 with TRBJ1-2; D is ambiguous. Trimming shortened V by 9 bases and J by 0 bases, and 14 bases separated the two germline ends. There are 14 residues in the CDR3. CDR1 is LNHDA, CDR2 SQIVND, per germline (reference sequence).

V gene TRBV7-2 combines with J gene TRBJ1-1, with a possible D match to TRBD1 (6 bases). The CDR3 totals 12 residues. Germline V gene sequence: CDR1 SGHTA, CDR2 FQGNSA. The V gene lost 1 base and the J gene lost 7 bases, with 7 bases spanning the gap. CDR3 sequence: CASSLGGGEAFF. The CDR3 DNA reads as TGTGCCAGCAGCTTAGGAGGGGGTGAAGCTTTCTTT. Full variable domain (rest looked up from reference TRBV7-2 and TRBJ1-1): GAGVSQSPSNKVTEKGKDVELRCDPISGHTALYWYRQSLGQGLEFLIYFQGNSAPDKSGLPSDRFSAERTGGSVSTLTIQRTQQEDSAVYLCASSLGGGEAFFGQGTRLTVV.